The next 8 T cell receptor beta chains were all read from a single sample in a study of tumor-infiltrating lymphocytes in primary liver carcinoma. They got blood RNA out of unsorted whole blood and also pulled out germline DNA. The input was 450 to 500 ng total RNA; TCR beta cDNA was made from it with a constant-region primer. Library construction for TCR beta comprised three nested multiplex PCR rounds performed with slightly modified ARM-PCR. The opening two PCR rounds, ten to eleven cycles each, paired TRBV1-TRBV30 forward primers with a C-beta reverse primer. MiXCR, applied by TCRdb to the multiplex PCR reads, yields one record per CDR3 protein. The data show more than 150,000 distinct CDR3 sequences, over 45% seen once. Sample: peripheral blood. These TCRs come from a man aged 35 to 55 with primary liver carcinoma and hepatitis B virus infection.

The gene calls are TRBV4-2 and TRBJ1-1; no clear D gene. The germline CDR1 and CDR2 sequences are LGHNA and YNFKEQ. Trimming left V 0 bases short and J 1 base short, with 12 bases between. This CDR3 has 16 amino acids. The CDR3 DNA sequence: TGTGCCAGCAGCCAAGATCTATTGGGCCAGAACACTGAAGCTTTCTTT. It yields the protein CASSQDLLGQNTEAFF.

Remarks on this clonotype: Because the CDR3 is missing its conserved closing phenylalanine or tryptophan, this is likely a read error. This sequence joins TRBV6-5 and TRBJ2-2, with D uncertain. In germline, CDR1 is MNHEY, CDR2 SVGAGI. The CDR3 covers 14 residues. With 0 bases removed from V and 5 bases from J, the gap between germline ends came to 7 bases. In DNA, the CDR3 is TGTGCCAGCAGTTACTCGTTGGGAACCGGGGAGCTGTTTATT. Amino acids: CASSYSLGTGELFI.

Concerning this clonotype: A junction end diverges from the germline sequence, so it may reflect a read error. The J gene is TRBJ2-3, the V gene TRBV12-3 or TRBV12-4; D not resolved. This CDR3 has 14 amino acids. The CDR3 sequence: CASSFRMRTDTQYF. As DNA, the CDR3 is TGCGCCAGCAGTTTCCGGATGAGAACAGATACGCAGTATTTT.

A note on this clonotype: A junction boundary mismatches the germline segment, possibly from a read error. This sequence joins TRBV6-6 and TRBJ1-1, with D uncertain. Germline V gene lookup returns CDR1 MNHNY and CDR2 SVGAGI (reference sequence). The CDR3 spans 11 residues. This CDR3 is CASSYSSEAFF. Written as DNA, the CDR3 is TGTGCTAGCAGTTACTCTAGTGAAGCTTTCTTT.

Ten or more counts support this clonotype. The rearrangement joins TRBV11-2 to TRBJ2-1; 9 positions match TRBD1. V was clipped by 3 bases and J by 9 bases; unmatched bases: 9. Germline assignment: CDR1 SGHAT and CDR2 FQNNGV. The CDR3 extends over 15 amino acids. The CDR3 region has the DNA TGTGCCAGCAGCTTCCGGGACAGGGCGTTGGGTGAGCAGTTCTTC. It specifies CASSFRDRALGEQFF.

For this clonotype: At one boundary the junction diverges from the germline segment, which might be a read error. V and J are TRBV6-5 and TRBJ1-6; tentatively, D is TRBD1 (6 bases). Per the germline V gene, CDR1 is MNHEY and CDR2 is SVGAGI. CDR3 length: 16 amino acids. CDR3 in DNA: TGTGCCAGCAGCCGAACAGCCCAGGGGAGGAATTCATCCCTCCACTTT. This translates into CASSRTAQGRNSSLHF.

A remark on this clonotype: Since a much larger clone is just one base distant, this may be a read error. The CDR3 DNA reads TGCAGCGGTGTACCCCGAGATACGCAGTATTTT. This codes for CSGVPRDTQYF. The J gene is TRBJ2-3, the V gene TRBV29-1, with unresolved D. This CDR3 has 11 residues. V lost 7 bases and J 5 bases, leaving 10 bases between the germline ends. Germline V gene sequence: CDR1 SQVTM, CDR2 ANQGSEA.

This chain connects TRBV28 to TRBJ2-2, with 7 bases fitting TRBD1. The CDR3 is 15 residues long. Germline assignment: CDR1 MDHEN and CDR2 SYDVKM. V was clipped by 6 bases and J by 4 bases; unmatched bases: 8. CDR3 sequence: CASRTGQYVTGELFF. The DNA for the CDR3 is TGTGCCAGCAGAACGGGACAGTACGTCACCGGGGAGCTGTTTTTT.